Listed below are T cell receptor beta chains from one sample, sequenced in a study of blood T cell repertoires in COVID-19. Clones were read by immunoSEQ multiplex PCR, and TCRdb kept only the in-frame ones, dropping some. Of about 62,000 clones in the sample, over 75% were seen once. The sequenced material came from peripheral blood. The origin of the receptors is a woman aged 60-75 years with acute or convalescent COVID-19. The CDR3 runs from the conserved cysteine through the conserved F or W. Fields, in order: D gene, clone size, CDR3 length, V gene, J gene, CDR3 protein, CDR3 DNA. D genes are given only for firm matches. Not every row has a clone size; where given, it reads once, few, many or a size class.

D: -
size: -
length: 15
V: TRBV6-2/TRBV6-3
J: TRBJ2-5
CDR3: CASSFSLGSGETQYF
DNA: TGTGCCAGCAGTTTTTCCCTAGGGAGCGGAGAGACCCAGTACTTC

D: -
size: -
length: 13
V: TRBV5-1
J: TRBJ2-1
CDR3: CASSRRLEGEQFF
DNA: TGCGCCAGCAGCCGCCGCCTAGAGGGTGAGCAGTTCTTC

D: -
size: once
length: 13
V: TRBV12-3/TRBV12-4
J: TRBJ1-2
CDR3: CASSLFSAVGYTF
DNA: TGTGCCAGCAGTTTATTTTCAGCGGTTGGCTACACCTTC

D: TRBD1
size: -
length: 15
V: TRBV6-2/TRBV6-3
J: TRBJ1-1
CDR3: CASSYSRGRRTEAFF
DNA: TGTGCCAGCAGTTACTCGAGGGGGCGGCGGACTGAAGCTTTCTTT

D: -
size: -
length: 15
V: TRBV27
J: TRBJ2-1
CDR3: CASSSTGHLVDEQFF
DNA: TGTGCCAGCAGTTCAACGGGACACCTCGTTGATGAGCAGTTCTTC

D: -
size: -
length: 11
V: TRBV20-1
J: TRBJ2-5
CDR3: CSARGRETQYF
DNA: TGCAGTGCTAGGGGGAGAGAGACCCAGTACTTC

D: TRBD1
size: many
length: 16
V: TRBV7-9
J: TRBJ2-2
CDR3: CASSRTGGTNTGELFF
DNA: TGTGCCAGCAGCAGGACAGGGGGGACGAACACCGGGGAGCTGTTTTTT

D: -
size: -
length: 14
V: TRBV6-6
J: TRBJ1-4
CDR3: CASSSMGAGEKLFF
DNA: TGTGCCAGCAGCTCGATGGGGGCAGGGGAAAAACTGTTTTTT

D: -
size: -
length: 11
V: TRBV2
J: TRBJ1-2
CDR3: CASSETGGYTF
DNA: TGTGCCAGCAGTGAAACCGGGGGCTACACCTTC

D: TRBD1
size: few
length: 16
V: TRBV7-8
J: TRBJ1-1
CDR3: CASSSEGGQGNTEAFF
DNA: TGTGCCAGCAGCTCAGAGGGGGGACAGGGAAACACTGAAGCTTTCTTT

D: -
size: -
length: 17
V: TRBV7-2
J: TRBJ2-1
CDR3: CASSPFWRVSSYNEQFF
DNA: TGTGCCAGCAGCCCCTTTTGGCGGGTTAGCTCCTACAATGAGCAGTTCTTC

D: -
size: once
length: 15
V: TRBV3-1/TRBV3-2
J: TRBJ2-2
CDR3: CASSQPRTNTGELFF
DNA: TGTGCCAGCAGCCAACCCAGGACGAACACCGGGGAGCTGTTTTTT

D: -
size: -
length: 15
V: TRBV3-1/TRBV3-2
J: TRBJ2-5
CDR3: CASSSGLLLGETQYF
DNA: TGTGCCAGCAGCTCTGGACTGCTTCTGGGGGAGACCCAGTACTTC

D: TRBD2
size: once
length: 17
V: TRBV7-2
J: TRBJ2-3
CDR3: CASSPAPGTRVGDTQYF
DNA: TGTGCCAGCAGCCCCGCCCCCGGGACTAGAGTCGGAGATACGCAGTATTTT

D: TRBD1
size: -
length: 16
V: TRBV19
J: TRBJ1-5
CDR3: CASSPSGTGWSQPQHF
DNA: TGTGCCAGTAGTCCGTCCGGGACAGGGTGGTCTCAGCCCCAGCATTTT

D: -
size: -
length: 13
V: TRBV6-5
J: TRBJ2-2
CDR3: CASRQDPTGELFF
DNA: TGTGCCAGCAGACAGGACCCCACCGGGGAGCTGTTTTTT

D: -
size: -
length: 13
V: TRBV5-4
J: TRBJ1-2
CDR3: CASSLQASYGYTF
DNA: TGTGCCAGCAGCTTACAGGCGTCCTATGGCTACACCTTC

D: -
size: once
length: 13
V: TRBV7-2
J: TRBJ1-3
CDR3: CASSSEGGNTIYF
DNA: TGTGCCAGCAGCTCAGAGGGTGGAAACACCATATATTTT

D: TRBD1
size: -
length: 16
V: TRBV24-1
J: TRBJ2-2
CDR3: CATSDLQGANTGELFF
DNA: TGTGCCACCAGTGATTTGCAGGGGGCGAACACCGGGGAGCTGTTTTTT

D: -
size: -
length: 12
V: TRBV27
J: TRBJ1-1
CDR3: CASSRVSTEAFF
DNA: TGTGCCAGCAGCAGGGTATCCACTGAAGCTTTCTTT

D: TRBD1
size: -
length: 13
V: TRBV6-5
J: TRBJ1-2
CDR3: CASSTGTGLGYTF
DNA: TGTGCCAGCAGTACCGGGACAGGGCTCGGCTACACCTTC

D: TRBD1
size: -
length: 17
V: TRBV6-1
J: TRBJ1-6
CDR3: CASSEAPGGLGNSPLHF
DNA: TGTGCCAGCAGTGAAGCCCCAGGGGGCTTGGGTAATTCACCCCTCCACTTT

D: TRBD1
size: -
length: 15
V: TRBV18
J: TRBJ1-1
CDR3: CASSPMDREGSGAFF
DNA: TGTGCCAGCTCACCAATGGACAGGGAAGGGTCTGGGGCTTTCTTT

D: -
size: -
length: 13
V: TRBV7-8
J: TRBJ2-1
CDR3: CASNAGNYNEQFF
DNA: TGTGCCAGCAACGCAGGTAACTACAATGAGCAGTTCTTC

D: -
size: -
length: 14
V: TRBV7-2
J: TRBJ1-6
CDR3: CASSLGGFSSPLHF
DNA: TGTGCCAGCAGCTTAGGAGGGTTCTCTTCACCCCTCCACTTT

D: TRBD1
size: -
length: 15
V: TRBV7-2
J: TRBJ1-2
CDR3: CASSSIDRGLDGYTF
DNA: TGTGCCAGCAGCTCCATCGACAGGGGCTTGGATGGCTACACCTTC

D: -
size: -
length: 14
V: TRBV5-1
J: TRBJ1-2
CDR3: CASSSPGENYGYTF
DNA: TGCGCCAGCAGCTCCCCGGGGGAGAACTATGGCTACACCTTC

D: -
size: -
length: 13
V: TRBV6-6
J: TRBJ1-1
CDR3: CASSSQGDTEAFF
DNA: TGTGCCAGCAGTTCACAGGGCGACACTGAAGCTTTCTTT

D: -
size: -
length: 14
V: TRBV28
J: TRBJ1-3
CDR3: CASSATSFGNTIYF
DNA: TGTGCCAGCAGTGCGACATCCTTTGGAAACACCATATATTTT

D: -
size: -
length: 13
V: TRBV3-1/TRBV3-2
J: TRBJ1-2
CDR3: CASSQQGLAGYTF
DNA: TGTGCCAGCAGCCAACAGGGGCTCGCTGGCTACACCTTC